Presented here are 3 T cell receptor beta chains from one specimen sequenced in a study of blood T cell repertoires in COVID-19. Assay used: immunoSEQ multiplex PCR; TCRdb lists only in-frame clones, some missing. The top ten hold around 6.5% of the sample, which has 55,000 to 75,000 clones, about four fifths seen once. Sequenced sample: peripheral blood. The receptor source for this set is a human donor in a cohort sampled during active COVID-19.

This rearrangement joins TRBV21-1 to TRBJ2-7; the table's D call, TRBD2, was not checked against the DNA. TRBV21-1 is recorded as a pseudogene. The CDR3 has 17 residues. In nucleotides, the CDR3 is TGTGCCAGCCCAAAGGGGAGGCGCTATCGTCGGTCCTACGAGCAGTACTTC. Translation: CASPKGRRYRRSYEQYF.

CDR3 nucleotides: TGTGCCAGCTCCCCCGCGGCAGGGAAAACTAACTATGGCTACACCTTC. As protein: CASSPAAGKTNYGYTF. The chain links TRBV18 to TRBJ1-2; D is perhaps TRBD1 (5 bases). V dropped 6 bases and J dropped 0 bases, with 17 bases sitting between them. The CDR3 is made up of 16 amino acids. Germline CDR1 reads KGHSH; CDR2 reads LQKENI.

This clone has only one observation. This chain connects TRBV6-1 to TRBJ1-1; a weak D match, TRBD1 (5 bases). Germline-derived CDR1 and CDR2 are MNHNS and SASEGT. V was trimmed by 2 bases and J by 1 base, leaving 8 bases between them. CDR3 length: 14 residues. The CDR3 DNA sequence: TGTGCCAGCAGTGAATACGGGGGGAACACTGAAGCTTTCTTT. This gives the protein CASSEYGGNTEAFF.